This T cell receptor (beta chain) was observed in a study of T-cell memory formation after mild COVID-19. Overall study context: Largely donor-specific sequence clusters came from two donors.

Study-wide points: Mainly CM and EM harbored the contracting CD4+ clones; mainly EMRA harbored the CD8+ ones. Day 37-peaking second-wave clones had unconfirmed SARS-CoV-2 specificity.

The CDR3 has 15 residues. Germline V gives CDR1 LNHNV, CDR2 YYDKDF (reference sequence). Trimming cost V 1 base and J 9 bases; bases outside gene matches: 6. Regarding this clonotype: Its antigen is not identified.

Constant-segment primers served in 5'RACE that generated TCR alpha and TCR beta cDNA libraries bearing sample barcodes and UMIs. TCRdb itself ran the 5' RACE reads through MiXCR, one entry per CDR3 protein. The sample gives roughly 480,000 distinct CDR3 sequences, more than 20% of which show up once; approximately 13% is in the top ten. The clonotype was recovered from an adult woman who had mild COVID-19 (a few samples of this study predate the infection). Cell type and time point are not known. This chain joins TRBV15 and TRBJ2-1; 10 bases are shared with TRBD2. Sequenced sample: PBMCs or a T cell subset sorted from them (not recorded which). The CDR3 reads CATSRVAGGLIEQFF. The CDR3 nucleotides are TGTGCCACCAGCAGAGTAGCGGGGGGCCTTATTGAGCAGTTCTTC. Full variable domain (outside the CDR3, taken from reference TRBV15 and TRBJ2-1): DAMVIQNPRYQVTQFGKPVTLSCSQTLNHNVMYWYQQKSSQAPKLLFHYYDKDFNNEADTPDNFQSRRPNTSFCFLDIRSPGLGDTAMYLCATSRVAGGLIEQFFGPGTRLTVL.